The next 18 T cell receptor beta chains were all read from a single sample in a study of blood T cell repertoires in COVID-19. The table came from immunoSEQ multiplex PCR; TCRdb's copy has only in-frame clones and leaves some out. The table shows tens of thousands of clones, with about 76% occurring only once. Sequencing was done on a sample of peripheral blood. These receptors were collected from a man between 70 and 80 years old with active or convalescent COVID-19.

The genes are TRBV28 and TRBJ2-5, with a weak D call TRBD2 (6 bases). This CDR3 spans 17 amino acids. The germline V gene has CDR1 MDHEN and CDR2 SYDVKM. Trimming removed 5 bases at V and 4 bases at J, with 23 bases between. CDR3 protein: CASSGNEYSGQGETQYF. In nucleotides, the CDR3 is TGTGCCAGCAGTGGAAACGAATATAGCGGACAAGGAGAGACCCAGTACTTC. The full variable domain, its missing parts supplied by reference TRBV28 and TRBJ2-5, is DVKVTQSSRYLVKRTGEKVFLECVQDMDHENMFWYRQDPGLGLRLIYFSYDVKMKEKGDIPEGYSVSREKKERFSLILESASTNQTSMYLCASSGNEYSGQGETQYFGPGTRLLVL.

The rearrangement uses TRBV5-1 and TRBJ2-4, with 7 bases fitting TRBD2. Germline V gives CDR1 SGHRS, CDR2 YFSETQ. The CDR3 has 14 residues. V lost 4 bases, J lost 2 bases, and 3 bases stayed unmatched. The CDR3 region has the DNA TGCGCCAGCAGCCCCGGGACTACCAAAAACATTCAGTACTTC. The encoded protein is CASSPGTTKNIQYF.

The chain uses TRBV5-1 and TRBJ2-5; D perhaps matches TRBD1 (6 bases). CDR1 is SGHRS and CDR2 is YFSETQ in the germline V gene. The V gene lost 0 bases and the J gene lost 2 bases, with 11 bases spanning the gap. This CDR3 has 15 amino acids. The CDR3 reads CASSLEARGQETQYF. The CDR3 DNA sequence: TGCGCCAGCAGCTTGGAGGCAAGGGGGCAAGAGACCCAGTACTTC.

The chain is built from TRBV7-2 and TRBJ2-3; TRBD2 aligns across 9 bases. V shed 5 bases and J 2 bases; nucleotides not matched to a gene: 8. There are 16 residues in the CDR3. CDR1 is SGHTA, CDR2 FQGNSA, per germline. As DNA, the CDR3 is TGTGCCAGCAGCCCTATAGCGGGGGTCTTCACAGATACGCAGTATTTT. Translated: CASSPIAGVFTDTQYF.

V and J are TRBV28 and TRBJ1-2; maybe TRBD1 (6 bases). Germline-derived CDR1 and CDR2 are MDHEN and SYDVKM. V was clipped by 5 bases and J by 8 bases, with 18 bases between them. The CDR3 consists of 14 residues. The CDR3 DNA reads TGTGCCAGCAGTGCCTCCGGGACACCTTACGGCTACACCTTC. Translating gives CASSASGTPYGYTF.

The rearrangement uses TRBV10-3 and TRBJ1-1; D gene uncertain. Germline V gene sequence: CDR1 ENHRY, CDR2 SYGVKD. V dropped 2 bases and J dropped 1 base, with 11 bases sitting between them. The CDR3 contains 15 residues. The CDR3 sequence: CAISERGAGNTEAFF. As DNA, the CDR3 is TGTGCCATCAGTGAGCGTGGTGCGGGGAACACTGAAGCTTTCTTT.

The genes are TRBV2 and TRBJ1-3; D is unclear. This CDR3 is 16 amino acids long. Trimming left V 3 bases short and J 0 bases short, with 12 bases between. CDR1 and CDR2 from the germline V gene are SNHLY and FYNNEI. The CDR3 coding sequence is TGTGCCAGCAGTGATAGGGAGAAACCCTCTGGAAACACCATATATTTT. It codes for CASSDREKPSGNTIYF.

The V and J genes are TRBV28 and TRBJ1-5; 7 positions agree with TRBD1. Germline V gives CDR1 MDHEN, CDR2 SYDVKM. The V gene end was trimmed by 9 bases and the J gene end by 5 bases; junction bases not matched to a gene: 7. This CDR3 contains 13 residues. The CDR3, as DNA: TGTGCCAGTAATGACAGGGTTGATCAGCCCCAGCATTTT. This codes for CASNDRVDQPQHF.

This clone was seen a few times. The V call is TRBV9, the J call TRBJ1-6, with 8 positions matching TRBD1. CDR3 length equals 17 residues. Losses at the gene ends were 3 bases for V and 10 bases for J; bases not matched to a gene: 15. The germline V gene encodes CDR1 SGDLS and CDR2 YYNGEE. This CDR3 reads CASSGTINGQGNSPLHF. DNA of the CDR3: TGTGCCAGCAGCGGTACTATAAACGGACAGGGTAACTCACCCCTCCACTTT.

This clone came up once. The CDR3 DNA is TGTGCTAGTGGAAAAAGACAGTTCTATGGCTACACCTTC. Translation gives CASGKRQFYGYTF. The V and J genes are TRBV12-5 and TRBJ1-2, with D possibly TRBD1 on 5 matching bases. The germline V gene encodes CDR1 LGHNT and CDR2 FRNRAP. With 6 bases removed from V and 4 bases from J, the gap between germline ends came to 12 bases. The CDR3 has 13 residues.

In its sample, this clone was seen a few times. The CDR3 loop reads CASSQVSLAGYSTDTQYF. CDR3 bases: TGTGCCAGCAGCCAAGTTTCCCTAGCGGGCTATAGCACAGATACGCAGTATTTT. J is TRBJ2-3 and V is TRBV4-2; 8 bases match TRBD2. V lost 1 base to trimming and J lost 0 bases; unmatched junction nucleotides: 9. This CDR3 region has 18 residues. CDR1 and CDR2 from the germline V gene are LGHNA and YNFKEQ.

This CDR3 reads CASSVKGGPTDGELFF. CDR3 nucleotides: TGCGCCAGCAGCGTAAAGGGGGGGCCGACTGACGGGGAGCTGTTTTTT. This chain links TRBV5-1 with TRBJ2-2; tentatively, D is TRBD2 (7 bases). Trimming shortened V by 4 bases and J by 7 bases, and 20 bases separated the two germline ends. The CDR3 length is 16 residues. Germline V gives CDR1 SGHRS, CDR2 YFSETQ.

CDR3 amino acids: CASTIGQGQRNEQFF. CDR3 bases: TGTGCCAGCACCATAGGACAGGGTCAAAGGAATGAGCAGTTCTTC. The chain carries TRBV9 and TRBJ2-1; 8 nucleotides agree with TRBD1. V was pared by 6 bases and J by 7 bases, with 12 bases of the junction left unmatched. This CDR3 contains 15 residues. The germline CDR1 and CDR2 sequences are SGDLS and YYNGEE.

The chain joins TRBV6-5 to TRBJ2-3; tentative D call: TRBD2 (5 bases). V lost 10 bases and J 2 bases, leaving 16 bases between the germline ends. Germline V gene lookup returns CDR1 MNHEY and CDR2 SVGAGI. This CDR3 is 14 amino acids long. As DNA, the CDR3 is TGTGCCACCCGCCGGACTCAATCCACAGATACGCAGTATTTT. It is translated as CATRRTQSTDTQYF.

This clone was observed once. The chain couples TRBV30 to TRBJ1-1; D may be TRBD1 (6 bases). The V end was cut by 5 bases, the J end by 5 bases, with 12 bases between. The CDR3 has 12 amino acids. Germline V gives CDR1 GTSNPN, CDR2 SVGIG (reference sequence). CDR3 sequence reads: CAWEGGHTEAFF. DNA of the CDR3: TGTGCCTGGGAGGGGGGGCATACTGAAGCTTTCTTT.

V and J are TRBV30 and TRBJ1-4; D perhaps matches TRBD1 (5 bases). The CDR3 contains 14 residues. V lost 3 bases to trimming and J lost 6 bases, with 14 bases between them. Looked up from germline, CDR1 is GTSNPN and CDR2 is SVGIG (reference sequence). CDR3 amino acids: CAWSHRGRDEKLFF. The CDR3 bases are TGTGCCTGGAGCCACCGGGGGAGAGATGAAAAACTGTTTTTT.

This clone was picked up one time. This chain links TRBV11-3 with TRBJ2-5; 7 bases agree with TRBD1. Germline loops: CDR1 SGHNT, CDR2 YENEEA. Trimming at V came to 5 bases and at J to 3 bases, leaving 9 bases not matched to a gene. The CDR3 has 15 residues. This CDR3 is CASSPGTVIEETQYF. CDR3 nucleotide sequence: TGTGCCAGCAGCCCCGGGACAGTCATCGAAGAGACCCAGTACTTC.

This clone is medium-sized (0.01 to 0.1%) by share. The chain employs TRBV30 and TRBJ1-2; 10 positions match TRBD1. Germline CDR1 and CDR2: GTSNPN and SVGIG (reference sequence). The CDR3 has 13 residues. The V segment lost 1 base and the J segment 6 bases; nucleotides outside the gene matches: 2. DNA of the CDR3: TGTGCCTGGAGTGCCGGGACAGGGGATGGCTACACCTTC. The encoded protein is CAWSAGTGDGYTF.